A selection of T cell receptor beta chains follows, all from one sample in a study of control samples from healthy donors and cancer patients. Generated by immunoSEQ multiplex PCR, the TCRdb table keeps only in-frame clones and is missing some. The sample has around 130,000 clones, 87% seen once. Specimen: blood. These receptors came from a man aged 25-40 years in good health. Each CDR3 is given with its conserved first and last residue. A D gene is named only where the DNA matches it firmly. Part of the rows lack a size; the others show once, few, many or a class for expanded clones.

v_call,j_call,d_call,clone_size,cdr3_nt,cdr3_aa
TRBV7-9,TRBJ1-3,-,-,TGTGCCAGCAGCTCTACAATCTCTGGAAACACCATATATTTT,CASSSTISGNTIYF
TRBV11-3,TRBJ2-5,-,-,TGTGCCAGCAGCTTTGGGGGGGCGTACCAAGAGACCCAGTACTTC,CASSFGGAYQETQYF
TRBV5-1,TRBJ2-2,-,-,TGCGCCAGCAGCAGGGACGCCGCGAACACCGGGGAGCTGTTTTTT,CASSRDAANTGELFF
TRBV7-8,TRBJ1-6,-,-,TGTGCCAGCAGCTTAGAAGGGGTCAACAATTCACCCCTCCACTTT,CASSLEGVNNSPLHF
TRBV19,TRBJ1-5,-,-,TGTGCCAGTAGTAAACAGGAGCCTTACCCTAATCAGCCCCAGCATTTT,CASSKQEPYPNQPQHF
TRBV7-9,TRBJ2-7,TRBD1,-,TGTGCCAGCAGCTCCCCCCCGGCCAGGGGGCGGAACGAGCAGTACTTC,CASSSPPARGRNEQYF
TRBV29-1,TRBJ1-1,-,-,TGCAGCGTTGACGGGATGAACACTGAAGCTTTCTTT,CSVDGMNTEAFF
TRBV3-1/TRBV3-2,TRBJ1-3,-,few,TGTGCCAGCAGCCAATATCCGAGGACAGCCATATATTTT,CASSQYPRTAIYF
TRBV29-1,TRBJ2-1,TRBD1,-,TGCAGCGCTAAGATGGACAGGGGAAACAATGAGCAGTTCTTC,CSAKMDRGNNEQFF
TRBV6-6,TRBJ1-2,TRBD1,-,TGTGCCAGCAGCTACGACAGGGTGGGAAACTATGGCTACACCTTC,CASSYDRVGNYGYTF
TRBV24-1,TRBJ2-7,-,-,TGTGCCACCAGTTTGGGCTACGAGCAGTACTTC,CATSLGYEQYF
TRBV18,TRBJ1-1,-,once,TGTGCCAGCTCACGGCTTGCCGGAGACACTGAAGCTTTCTTT,CASSRLAGDTEAFF
TRBV24-1,TRBJ1-1,-,-,TGTGCCACCAGTGATTCCGGGACGGGCATCACTGAAGCTTTCTTT,CATSDSGTGITEAFF
TRBV21-1,TRBJ2-1,-,-,TGTGCCAGCAGCATTCTCGGGGGCCCCTACAATGAGCAGTTCTTC,CASSILGGPYNEQFF
TRBV3-1/TRBV3-2,TRBJ1-2,-,-,TGTGCCAGCAGCCCGGACGGCTGGAACTATGGCTACACCTTC,CASSPDGWNYGYTF
TRBV27,TRBJ2-1,-,few,TGTGCCAGCAGTACAGAATCCTACAATGAGCAGTTCTTC,CASSTESYNEQFF
TRBV12-3/TRBV12-4,TRBJ2-5,-,-,TGTGCCAGCACCTTCCGGGGCGGAGAGACCCAGTACTTC,CASTFRGGETQYF
TRBV3-1/TRBV3-2,TRBJ1-2,-,-,TGTGCCAGCAGCCATCTGGATGGCTACACCTTC,CASSHLDGYTF
TRBV14,TRBJ1-3,-,-,TGTGCCAGCAGCCAGGGACCTGGAAACACCATATATTTT,CASSQGPGNTIYF
TRBV7-2,TRBJ2-7,-,-,TGTGCCAGCAGCTTGATGGGAGGCCCCTACGAGCAGTACTTC,CASSLMGGPYEQYF
TRBV6-2/TRBV6-3,TRBJ2-1,-,once,TGTGCCAGCAGTCGCGGGACGTCCTACAATGAGCAGTTCTTC,CASSRGTSYNEQFF
TRBV6-5,TRBJ1-6,-,-,TGTGCCAGCACCGAAGACCCCGGACCCGGAAGACCCCTCCACTTT,CASTEDPGPGRPLHF
TRBV5-1,TRBJ1-5,-,-,TGCGCCAGCAGCTTGGACGGCCGCGATAGCAATCAGCCCCAGCATTTT,CASSLDGRDSNQPQHF
TRBV2,TRBJ2-3,TRBD2,-,TGTGCCAGCAGTTACGGACTAGCGGGGGGCACAGATACGCAGTATTTT,CASSYGLAGGTDTQYF
TRBV5-1,TRBJ2-6,TRBD1,-,TGCGCCAGCAGCTCGACAGGGGGTGCTGGGGCCAACGTCCTGACTTTC,CASSSTGGAGANVLTF
TRBV14,TRBJ1-3,-,-,TGTGCCAGCAGCCAAGATCTGGGGGGGCGGCGAAACACCATATATTTT,CASSQDLGGRRNTIYF
TRBV4-1,TRBJ2-3,TRBD1,-,TGCGCCAGCAGCCGCGCGACAGGGGGAGGCGCAGATACGCAGTATTTT,CASSRATGGGADTQYF
TRBV11-2,TRBJ2-6,-,once,TGTGCCAGCAGCTTAGCTAATGGGGCCAACGTCCTGACTTTC,CASSLANGANVLTF
TRBV6-1,TRBJ1-1,TRBD1,-,TGTGCCAGCAGTGGGGTAGGACAGGCGCCTACCAACACTGAAGCTTTCTTT,CASSGVGQAPTNTEAFF
TRBV6-6,TRBJ1-4,-,-,TGTGCCAGCAGTTACAATCGGGACATTTCAAATGAAAAACTGTTTTTT,CASSYNRDISNEKLFF
TRBV19,TRBJ2-1,-,few,TGTGCCAGTAGTATTGGGGCAGGGCGGAACAATGAGCAGTTCTTC,CASSIGAGRNNEQFF
TRBV2,TRBJ1-2,-,-,TGTGCCAGCAGCCAGGTTCACGGCTACACCTTC,CASSQVHGYTF
TRBV7-2,TRBJ1-2,-,-,TGTGCCAGCAGCTTAGGTTTCGGGGGAAACTATGGCTACACCTTC,CASSLGFGGNYGYTF
TRBV29-1,TRBJ2-1,-,-,TGCAGCGTCGCAACCATAAATTCTGGTGAGCAGTTCTTC,CSVATINSGEQFF
TRBV19,TRBJ1-1,-,few,TGTGCCAGTACGTGGGGCAGCACTGAAGCTTTCTTT,CASTWGSTEAFF
TRBV30,TRBJ2-5,TRBD2,-,TGTGCCTGGAGTGTCGGTAGCGGGGGGGCAGAGACCCAGTACTTC,CAWSVGSGGAETQYF